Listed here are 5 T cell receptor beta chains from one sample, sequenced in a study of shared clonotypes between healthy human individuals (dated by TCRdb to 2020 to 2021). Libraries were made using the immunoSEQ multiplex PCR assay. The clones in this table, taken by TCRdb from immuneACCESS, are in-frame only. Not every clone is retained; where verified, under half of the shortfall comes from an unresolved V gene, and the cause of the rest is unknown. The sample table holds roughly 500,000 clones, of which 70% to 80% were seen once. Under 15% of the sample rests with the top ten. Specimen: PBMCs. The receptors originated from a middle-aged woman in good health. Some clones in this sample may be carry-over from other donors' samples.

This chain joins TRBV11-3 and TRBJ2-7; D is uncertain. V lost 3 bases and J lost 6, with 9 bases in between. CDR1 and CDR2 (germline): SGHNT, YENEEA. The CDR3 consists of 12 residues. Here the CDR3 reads CASSLAVGEQYF. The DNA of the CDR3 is TGTGCCAGCAGCTTGGCGGTCGGCGAGCAGTACTTC.

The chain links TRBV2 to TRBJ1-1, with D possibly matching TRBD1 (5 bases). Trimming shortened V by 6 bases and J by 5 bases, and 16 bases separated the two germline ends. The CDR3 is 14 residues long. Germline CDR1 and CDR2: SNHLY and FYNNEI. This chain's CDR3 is CASRSRQGGTEAFF. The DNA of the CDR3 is TGTGCCAGCAGGTCCCGGCAGGGAGGGACTGAAGCTTTCTTT. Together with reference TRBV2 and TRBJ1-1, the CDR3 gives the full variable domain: EPEVTQTPSHQVTQMGQEVILRCVPISNHLYFYWYRQILGQKVEFLVSFYNNEISEKSEIFDDQFSVERPDGSNFTLKIRSTKLEDSAMYFCASRSRQGGTEAFFGQGTRLTVV.

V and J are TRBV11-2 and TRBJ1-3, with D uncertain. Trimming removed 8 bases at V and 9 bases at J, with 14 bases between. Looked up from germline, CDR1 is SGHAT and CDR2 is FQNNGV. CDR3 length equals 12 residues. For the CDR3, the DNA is TGTGCCAGCGAGGGCATTCAAGGCACCATATATTTT. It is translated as CASEGIQGTIYF.

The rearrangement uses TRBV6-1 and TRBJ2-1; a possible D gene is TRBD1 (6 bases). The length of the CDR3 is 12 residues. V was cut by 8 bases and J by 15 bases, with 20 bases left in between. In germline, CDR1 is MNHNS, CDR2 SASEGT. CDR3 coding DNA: TGTGCCAGCGGTCCCCCGGGACGGGACATGTTCTTC. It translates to CASGPPGRDMFF.

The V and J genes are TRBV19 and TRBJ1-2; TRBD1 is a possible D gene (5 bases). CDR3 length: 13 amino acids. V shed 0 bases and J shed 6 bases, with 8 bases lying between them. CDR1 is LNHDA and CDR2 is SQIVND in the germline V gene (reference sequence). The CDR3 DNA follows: TGTGCCAGTAGTATAGACGGGGGGAATGGCTACACCTTC. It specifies CASSIDGGNGYTF.